The subject of this entry is one TCR beta chain. The use of a sample-barcoded 5' primer and a J-beta primer mix characterized a second PCR of about 7 to 12 cycles. Via MiXCR, TCRdb re-called the 5' RACE reads, giving one row per CDR3 protein. The repertoire holds some 880,000 distinct CDR3 sequences, with under 40% as singletons. This entry is derived from a study of blood T cells in healthy people across ages. The J segment lost 13 bases and the V segment lost 1 base, leaving 4 bases of the junction unmatched. The CDR3 runs 12 residues. Germline CDR1 is LNHDA and CDR2 is SQIVND (reference sequence). This sequence joins TRBV19 and TRBJ2-1, with 7 nucleotides matching TRBD1. The source of this sequence is a man aged 18 to 29 in good health. The sequencing input was blood. The CDR3 nucleotides read TGTGCCAGTAGTATAGCGGGACAGCTTCAGTTCTTC. Encoded protein: CASSIAGQLQFF.